The 32 T cell receptor beta chains below were found in one sample sequenced in a study of tumor-infiltrating lymphocytes in primary liver carcinoma. Taking 20-30 mg of unsorted bulk tissue, the authors co-extracted RNA and DNA. A primer in the constant region served to generate TCR beta cDNA from approximately 500 ng of total RNA. Slightly modified ARM-PCR with three nested multiplex PCR rounds yielded TCR beta libraries. The first two PCR rounds, approximately 11 cycles each, used TRBV1-TRBV30 forward primers and a C-beta reverse primer. TCRdb reprocessed the multiplex PCR reads via MiXCR and lists one record per CDR3 protein. The profile shows about 23,000 distinct CDR3 sequences, around 77% of them singletons. Sample: liver tumor tissue from sampling region 5. Documented subset: tumor region T5, tumor centre. The receptor source for this set is a woman aged 30 to 39 with primary liver carcinoma and hepatitis B virus infection.

This clonotype was counted only a few times. This rearrangement joins TRBV6-4 to TRBJ2-3; 11 bases agree with TRBD2. CDR1 is MRHNA, CDR2 SNTAGT, per germline. V trimming: 2 bases; J trimming: 2 bases; junction bases outside the gene matches: 3. This CDR3 has 16 residues. For the CDR3, the DNA is TGTGCCAGCAGTGACGTAGCGGGAGGGTCCACAGATACGCAGTATTTT. Translating it yields CASSDVAGGSTDTQYF.

In this sample, this clonotype turned up many times. Sequence at one end of the junction differs from germline and may be a read error. The V and J genes are TRBV10-3 and TRBJ1-2; D not certain. Germline CDR1 ENHRY, CDR2 SYGVKD. This CDR3 has 14 residues. CDR3 amino acids: CAISERASNYGYIF. DNA of the CDR3: TGTGCCATCAGTGAACGGGCATCCAACTATGGCTACATCTTC.

A remark on this clonotype: One end of the junction fails to match germline, which may point to a read error. CDR3 DNA: TGTGCCAACAGCTCAGGTCCCACCAAGCAGTACTTC. Translated: CANSSGPTKQYF. The rearrangement uses TRBV11-2 and TRBJ2-7, with D hard to call. Germline-derived CDR1 and CDR2 are SGHAT and FQNNGV. The CDR3 extends over 12 amino acids.

Of note for this clonotype: One end of the junction does not line up with germline, which may come from a read error. This rearrangement joins TRBV29-1 to TRBJ2-1; 7 bases line up with TRBD2. The CDR3 is 14 amino acids. Germline V CDR1 and CDR2: SQVTM, ANQGSEA. CDR3 DNA: TGCAGCGCCGCCTGGTTAGCGGGCTACAATGAGCAGTCCTTC. This gives the protein CSAAWLAGYNEQSF.

This clonotype was seen only once. The chain employs TRBV5-4 and TRBJ1-6; unclear D gene. The germline CDR1 and CDR2 sequences are SGHNT and YYREEE (reference sequence). This CDR3 is 15 amino acids long. The germline V and J ends were trimmed by 8 bases and 5 bases, with 17 bases remaining between them. The CDR3 is CARSPRTGDNSPLHF. The CDR3 region has the DNA TGTGCCAGGAGCCCAAGGACGGGTGATAATTCACCCCTCCACTTT.

The chain recombines TRBV28 with TRBJ1-4, with D uncertain. V was pared by 5 bases and J by 6 bases, with 16 bases between. The germline V gene has CDR1 MDHEN and CDR2 SYDVKM. This CDR3 contains 15 residues. Here the CDR3 DNA reads TGTGCCAGCAGTGAGGCTGGACCACCTTATGAAAAACTGTTTTTT. Translated: CASSEAGPPYEKLFF. Based on the CDR3 plus reference TRBV28 and TRBJ1-4, the full variable domain is DVKVTQSSRYLVKRTGEKVFLECVQDMDHENMFWYRQDPGLGLRLIYFSYDVKMKEKGDIPEGYSVSREKKERFSLILESASTNQTSMYLCASSEAGPPYEKLFFGSGTQLSVL.

This clonotype was counted a few times. Given a much more abundant clone one base away, this may be a read error. This CDR3 is missing its conserved last phenylalanine or tryptophan, likely due to a read error. The V and J genes are TRBV11-3 and TRBJ2-1, with a weak D call TRBD2 (6 bases). Trimming stripped 3 bases from V and 0 bases from J, with 9 bases between. The germline gives CDR1 SGHNT, CDR2 YENEEA. The CDR3 runs to 15 residues. The CDR3 spells CASSLWGGSYNEQFL. The CDR3 bases are TGTGCCAGCAGCTTGTGGGGAGGCTCCTACAATGAGCAGTTCCTC.

Comment on this clonotype: One end of the junction does not line up with germline, which may come from a read error. The chain carries TRBV6-5 and TRBJ2-5; a possible D gene is TRBD1 (6 bases). The CDR3 contains 13 residues. Germline CDR1 and CDR2: MNHEY and SVGAGI. The CDR3 nucleotides read TGTACCAGCAGTACCGACAGGAGGCTGACCCAGTATTTC. This sequence encodes CTSSTDRRLTQYF.

A remark on this clonotype: Lacking the conserved final phenylalanine or tryptophan, this CDR3 likely reflects a read error. CDR3 bases: TGTTCCAGCAGCCGCAGGGGGCGCGGGTACTATGGCTACACCTCC. Amino acid sequence: CSSSRRGRGYYGYTS. The rearrangement uses TRBV11-2 and TRBJ1-2; 8 nucleotides align to TRBD1. CDR1 is SGHAT and CDR2 is FQNNGV in the germline V gene. The CDR3 length is 15 residues.

To note about this clonotype: One end of the junction fails to match germline, which may point to a read error. DNA for the CDR3: TGCATCGTTGAATTCACCCGGTTAGGAGTCCAAGAGACCCAGTACTTC. Protein product: CIVEFTRLGVQETQYF. The chain combines TRBV29-1 with TRBJ2-5; D is unresolved. CDR1 is SQVTM, CDR2 ANQGSEA, per germline. The CDR3 totals 16 residues. The full variable domain, completed using reference TRBV29-1 and TRBJ2-5, is SAVISQKPSRDICQRGTSLTIQCQVDSQVTMMFWYRQQPGQSLTLIATANQGSEATYESGFVIDKFPISRPNLTFSTLTVSNMSPEDSSIYLCIVEFTRLGVQETQYFGPGTRLLVL.

The chain has TRBV30 and TRBJ1-1, with no clear D. Trimming stripped 1 base from V and 14 bases from J, with 17 bases between. Germline CDR1 reads GTSNPN; CDR2 reads SVGIG (reference sequence). CDR3 length: 12 residues. In nucleotides, the CDR3 is TGTGCCTGGAGTGGGGAGGCCACTGAAGTCTTCTTT. This codes for CAWSGEATEVFF.

Remarks on this clonotype: As the CDR3 is not closed by the conserved phenylalanine or tryptophan, this likely results from a read error. The rearrangement links TRBV11-2 to TRBJ2-1; 13 bases agree with TRBD2. The DNA end is more similar to TRBJ2-7, so the J call may be wrong. The V gene's germline CDR1 is SGHAT and CDR2 FQNNGV. The CDR3 sequence is 16 residues long. CDR3 protein: CASRVTSGRAGNEQYL. The CDR3 coding sequence is TGTGCCAGCAGGGTTACTAGCGGGAGGGCTGGCAATGAGCAGTACTTA.

A note on this clonotype: At one end the junction does not follow the germline gene, possibly because of a read error. The chain combines TRBV6-5 with TRBJ2-2, with D perhaps matching TRBD2 (6 bases). The CDR3 sequence is 15 residues long. CDR1 is MNHEY, CDR2 SVGAGI, per germline. The CDR3 loop reads CAGGLMGLNTGELFF. For the CDR3, the DNA is TGTGCCGGCGGTCTCATGGGACTGAACACCGGAGAGCTGTTTTTT.

With respect to this clonotype: Because the CDR3 is missing its conserved closing phenylalanine or tryptophan, this is likely a read error. The rearrangement uses TRBV10-3 and TRBJ2-7; D gene unclear. The CDR3 consists of 12 residues. Germline V gene sequence: CDR1 ENHRY, CDR2 SYGVKD. Here the CDR3 DNA reads TGTGCCATCAGTGAAACGTATTACGAACAGTACCTC. This encodes CAISETYYEQYL.

Of note for this clonotype: Germline and junction disagree at one end, which may indicate a read error. The chain links TRBV29-1 to TRBJ1-2; D is ambiguous. Germline V lookup: CDR1 SQVTM, CDR2 ANQGSEA. There are 12 residues in the CDR3. The CDR3 coding sequence is TGCAGCGTTGTCCATTGGGGTGACGGATACACTTTC. Encoded protein: CSVVHWGDGYTF. Variable domain in full (rest from reference TRBV29-1 and TRBJ1-2): SAVISQKPSRDICQRGTSLTIQCQVDSQVTMMFWYRQQPGQSLTLIATANQGSEATYESGFVIDKFPISRPNLTFSTLTVSNMSPEDSSIYLCSVVHWGDGYTFGSGTRLTVV.

This clonotype was seen just once. The CDR3 does not close with the conserved phenylalanine or tryptophan, likely indicating a read error. The DNA is omitted, as the CDR3 cannot be located on it reliably, and the CDR3 follows TCRdb's listing. The genes are TRBV4-1 and TRBJ2-2; the table assigns TRBD1, which was not confirmed against the DNA. Germline values: CDR1 MGHRA, CDR2 YSYEKL. The CDR3 region is 15 residues in length, termini included. This CDR3 is CASSQDPGATGGPFL.

About this clonotype itself: At one boundary the junction diverges from the germline segment, which might be a read error. The V and J genes are TRBV6-6 and TRBJ1-4; D ambiguous. CDR1 is MNHNY, CDR2 SVGAGI, per germline (reference sequence). The CDR3 contains 12 residues. The CDR3 DNA is TGTGCCAGCGCGTGGTGTACTGAAAAACTATTTTTT. Translation gives CASAWCTEKLFF.

The V and J genes are TRBV6-1 and TRBJ1-4; D remains ambiguous. The CDR3 runs 13 residues. V was shortened by 0 bases and J by 16 bases, with 15 bases between the two germline ends. Germline lookup yields CDR1 MNHNS and CDR2 SASEGT. The DNA for the CDR3 is TGTGCCAGCAGTGAAGCAAGACTCAGAGGGCCGTTTTTT. It is translated as CASSEARLRGPFF.

Remarks on this clonotype: Sequence at one end of the junction differs from germline and may be a read error. The chain has TRBV5-4 and TRBJ2-7; D might be TRBD1 (6 bases). Per the germline V gene, CDR1 is SGHNT and CDR2 is YYREEE (reference sequence). The CDR3 sequence is 15 residues long. The CDR3 DNA is TGTGTCAGCAGTTTGGATGCAGGGGTTGGCGACGAGCAGTACTTC. It yields the protein CVSSLDAGVGDEQYF.

Here the CDR3 reads CASSYTDVAFF. DNA of the CDR3: TGTGCCAGCAGCTACACAGATGTGGCTTTCTTT. The chain combines TRBV6-5 with TRBJ1-1; D gene uncertain. V lost 6 bases, J lost 11 bases, and 13 bases lay in between. The CDR3 covers 11 residues. Germline V CDR1 and CDR2: MNHEY, SVGAGI.

As concerns this clonotype: This may stem from a read error, because a much larger clone lies one nucleotide away. Likely a read error: the CDR3 ends without its conserved phenylalanine or tryptophan. V is TRBV7-9 and J is TRBJ2-2, with no clear D. The CDR3 has 16 amino acids. Germline values: CDR1 SEHNR, CDR2 FQNEAQ (reference sequence). V lost 2 bases to trimming and J lost 6 bases, with 16 bases between them. The CDR3 is CASSLLGSPNAGELFV. In DNA, the CDR3 is TGTGCCAGCAGCTTATTGGGGTCCCCTAACGCCGGGGAGCTGTTTGTT.

Concerning this clonotype itself: The missing conserved phenylalanine or tryptophan at the end of this CDR3 makes a read error likely. The chain uses TRBV6-5 and TRBJ2-7; maybe TRBD1 (6 bases). The germline V gene encodes CDR1 MNHEY and CDR2 SVGAGI. The V end was cut by 7 bases, the J end by 0 bases, with 16 bases between. The CDR3 has 15 residues. CDR3 residues: CASNCKDSSSYEQYL. The CDR3 DNA reads TGTGCCAGCAATTGCAAGGACAGCAGCTCCTACGAGCAGTACTTA.

A note on this clonotype: One end of the junction varies from germline; a read error may be responsible. This chain connects TRBV6-5 to TRBJ1-5; D is unclear. CDR1 MNHEY and CDR2 SVGAGI come from the germline V gene. This CDR3 spans 17 amino acids. This CDR3 is CVSSYYPVGNSDQPQHF. For the CDR3, the DNA is TGTGTCAGCAGTTACTATCCGGTGGGAAATAGTGATCAGCCCCAGCATTTT.

In regard to this clonotype: Possible read error: a much larger clone is one base away. The chain recombines TRBV29-1 with TRBJ2-7; D remains ambiguous. Germline V gene lookup returns CDR1 SQVTM and CDR2 ANQGSEA. The CDR3 length is 11 residues. V lost 7 bases, J lost 2 bases, and 9 bases lay in between. The CDR3 bases are TGCAGCGGAAGGATTGCCTACGAGCAGTACTTC. This gives the protein CSGRIAYEQYF.

The CDR3 DNA reads TGTGCCAGCAGCCGGACGCGGCAGGGAAGGGGAAAAACGCAGTATTTT. Translated: CASSRTRQGRGKTQYF. The chain couples TRBV11-2 to TRBJ2-3, with a weak D call TRBD1 (5 bases). V was clipped by 5 bases and J by 9 bases, with 24 bases between them. The CDR3 is 16 amino acids. The germline V gene encodes CDR1 SGHAT and CDR2 FQNNGV. The variable domain in full, with the rest retrieved from reference TRBV11-2 and TRBJ2-3, is EAGVAQSPRYKIIEKRQSVAFWCNPISGHATLYWYQQILGQGPKLLIQFQNNGVVDDSQLPKDRFSAERLKGVDSTLKIQPAKLEDSAVYLCASSRTRQGRGKTQYFGPGTRLTVL.

To note about this clonotype: The CDR3 carries no conserved terminal phenylalanine or tryptophan, so it likely arises from a read error. The V and J genes are TRBV7-8 and TRBJ2-2; no definite D call. CDR1 is SGHVS, CDR2 FQNEAQ, per germline. The CDR3 loop spans 16 amino acids. In DNA, the CDR3 is TGTGACAGCAGCTTAGGGCGGCAGGAGAACACCGGGGAGCTGTTTCTT. It translates to CDSSLGRQENTGELFL.

About this clonotype: One end of the junction is discordant with germline, which a read error may explain. V gene TRBV12-3 or TRBV12-4 combines with J gene TRBJ2-7, with D perhaps matching TRBD1 or TRBD2 (6 bases each). The CDR3 is 15 residues long. CDR3 residues: CPSSYRGQGNHEQYF. The CDR3 DNA follows: TGTCCCAGCAGTTATCGGGGGCAGGGTAATCACGAGCAGTACTTC.

To note about this clonotype: The CDR3 carries no conserved terminal phenylalanine or tryptophan, so it likely arises from a read error. The rearrangement uses TRBV28 and TRBJ1-4; D uncertain. The germline CDR1 and CDR2 sequences are MDHEN and SYDVKM. V lost 2 bases and J lost 5, with 12 bases in between. The CDR3 consists of 15 residues. The CDR3, as DNA: TGTGCCAGCAGTTTACTAGCACGGAGGAATGAAAAACTGTTTTCT. It codes for CASSLLARRNEKLFS.

In its sample, this clonotype was seen once. The rearrangement uses TRBV7-9 and TRBJ1-3; D remains unclear. The germline V gene has CDR1 SEHNR and CDR2 FQNEAQ (reference sequence). This CDR3 has 16 residues. V lost 8 bases and J 0 bases, leaving 17 bases between the germline ends. The CDR3 protein is CASGQLGRISGNTIYF. Written as DNA, the CDR3 is TGTGCCAGCGGCCAACTTGGACGGATCTCTGGAAACACCATATATTTT.

In its sample, this clonotype was seen many times. The genes are TRBV28 and TRBJ2-7, with D perhaps TRBD2 (6 bases). V dropped 2 bases and J dropped 6 bases, with 14 bases sitting between them. CDR3 size: 14 residues. Germline V gene lookup returns CDR1 MDHEN and CDR2 SYDVKM. CDR3 sequence: CASSLMEGSAEQYF. For the CDR3, the DNA is TGTGCCAGCAGTTTAATGGAGGGGTCCGCCGAGCAGTACTTC.

Comment on this clonotype: This may arise from a read error, as a much more abundant clone is one base away. As the CDR3 is not closed by the conserved phenylalanine or tryptophan, this likely results from a read error. V and J are TRBV30 and TRBJ2-7; D may correspond to TRBD1 or TRBD2 (6 bases each). The CDR3 has 13 residues. Germline V lookup: CDR1 GTSNPN, CDR2 SVGIG (reference sequence). As DNA, the CDR3 is TGTGCCTGGAGCTTAGGGGGGAACTACGGGCAGTACCTC. Translation: CAWSLGGNYGQYL.

The chain employs TRBV6-5 and TRBJ2-1; TRBD2 agrees at 7 bases. CDR1 MNHEY and CDR2 SVGAGI come from the germline V gene. The J segment lost 6 bases and the V segment lost 6 bases, leaving 11 bases of the junction unmatched. This CDR3 contains 15 residues. CDR3 sequence: CASSFYEGGLNEQFF. The CDR3 nucleotides are TGTGCCAGCAGCTTCTACGAGGGAGGGCTCAATGAGCAGTTCTTC.